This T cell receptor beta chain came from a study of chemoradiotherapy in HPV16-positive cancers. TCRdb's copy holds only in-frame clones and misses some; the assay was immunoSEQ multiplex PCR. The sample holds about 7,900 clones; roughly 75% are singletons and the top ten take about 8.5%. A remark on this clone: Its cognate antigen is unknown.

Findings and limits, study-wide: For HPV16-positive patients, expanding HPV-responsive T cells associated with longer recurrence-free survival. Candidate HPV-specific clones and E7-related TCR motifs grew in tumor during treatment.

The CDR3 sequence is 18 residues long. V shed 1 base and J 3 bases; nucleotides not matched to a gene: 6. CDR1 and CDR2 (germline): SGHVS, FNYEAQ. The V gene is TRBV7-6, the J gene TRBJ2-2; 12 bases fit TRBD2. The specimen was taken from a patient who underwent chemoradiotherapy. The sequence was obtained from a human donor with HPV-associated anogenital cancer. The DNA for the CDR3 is TGTGCCAGCAGCTTAGAGGCTAGCGGGGGGGACCACACCGGGGAGCTGTTTTTT. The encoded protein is CASSLEASGGDHTGELFF.